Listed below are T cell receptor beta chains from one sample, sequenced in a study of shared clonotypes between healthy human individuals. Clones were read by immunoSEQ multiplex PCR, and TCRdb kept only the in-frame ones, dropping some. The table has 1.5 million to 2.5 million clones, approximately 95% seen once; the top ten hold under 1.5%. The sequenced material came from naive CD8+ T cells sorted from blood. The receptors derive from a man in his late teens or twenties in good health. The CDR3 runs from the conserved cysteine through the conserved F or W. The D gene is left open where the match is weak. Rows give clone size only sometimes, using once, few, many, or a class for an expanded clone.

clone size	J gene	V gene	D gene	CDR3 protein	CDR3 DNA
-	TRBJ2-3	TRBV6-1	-	CASRDNLDAQYF	TGTGCCAGCAGAGATAACCTAGATGCGCAGTATTTT
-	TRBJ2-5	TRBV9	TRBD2	CASSHPFRGSRSGVQETQYF	TGTGCCAGCAGCCACCCCTTTCGTGGTTCTCGGAGCGGGGTGCAAGAGACCCAGTACTTC
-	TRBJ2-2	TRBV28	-	CASRPTQGRTGELFF	TGTGCCAGCAGGCCGACCCAGGGGCGTACCGGGGAGCTGTTTTTT
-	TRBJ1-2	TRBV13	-	CASSRNSDYGYTF	TGTGCCAGCAGCAGAAATAGTGACTATGGCTACACCTTC
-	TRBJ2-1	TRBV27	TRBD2	CASSLSSGGHGEQFF	TGTGCCAGCAGTTTGTCTAGCGGGGGGCATGGTGAGCAGTTCTTC
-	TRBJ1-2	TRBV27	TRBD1	CASKTGGMGYTF	TGTGCCAGCAAAACAGGGGGAATGGGCTACACCTTC
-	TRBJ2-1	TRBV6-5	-	CASSYSGGFENEQFF	TGTGCCAGCAGTTACTCGGGGGGATTCGAGAATGAGCAGTTCTTC
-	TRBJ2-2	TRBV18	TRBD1	CASSPPIRGHNTGELFF	TGTGCCAGCTCACCACCGATAAGGGGGCATAACACCGGGGAGCTGTTTTTT
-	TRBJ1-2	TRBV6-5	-	CASSFRSLTSGYTF	TGTGCCAGCAGTTTCCGGAGCTTGACGTCTGGCTACACCTTC
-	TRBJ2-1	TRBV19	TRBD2	CASSHNGAGGYNEQFF	TGTGCCAGTAGTCACAACGGGGCGGGAGGGTACAATGAGCAGTTCTTC
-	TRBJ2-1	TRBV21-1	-	CASSPKEAGAYNEQFF	TGTGCCAGCAGCCCGAAGGAAGCGGGGGCCTACAATGAGCAGTTCTTC
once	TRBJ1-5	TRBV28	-	CASFPREGYQPQHF	TGTGCCAGCTTCCCCAGGGAGGGATATCAGCCCCAGCATTTT
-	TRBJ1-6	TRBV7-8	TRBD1	CASSNRGQGAHTYNSPLHF	TGTGCCAGCAGCAATAGGGGACAGGGGGCGCATACCTATAATTCACCCCTCCACTTT
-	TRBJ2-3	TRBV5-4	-	CASSAEQNPDTQYF	TGTGCCAGCAGCGCGGAACAGAACCCAGATACGCAGTATTTT
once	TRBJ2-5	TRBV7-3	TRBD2	CASSLSGGEETQYF	TGTGCCAGCAGCTTATCCGGGGGGGAAGAGACCCAGTACTTC
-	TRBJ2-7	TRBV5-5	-	CASSLARFHYEQYF	TGTGCCAGCAGCTTGGCCCGGTTCCATTACGAGCAGTACTTC
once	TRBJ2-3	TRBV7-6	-	CASSWTSTDTQYF	TGTGCCAGCAGCTGGACGTCCACAGATACGCAGTATTTT
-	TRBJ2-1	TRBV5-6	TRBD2	CASSFLLAETYNEQFF	TGTGCCAGCAGCTTTCTCCTAGCGGAAACCTACAATGAGCAGTTCTTC
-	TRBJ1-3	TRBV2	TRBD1	CASSQGQGWENTIYF	TGTGCCAGCAGTCAAGGACAGGGATGGGAAAACACCATATATTTT
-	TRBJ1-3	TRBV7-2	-	CASSLEREGTGNTIYF	TGTGCCAGCAGCTTAGAGCGGGAGGGGACTGGAAACACCATATATTTT
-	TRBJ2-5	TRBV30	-	CAWSPGLKPEETQYF	TGTGCCTGGAGCCCCGGGTTAAAGCCCGAAGAGACCCAGTACTTC
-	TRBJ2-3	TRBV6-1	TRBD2	CASGPAGAPDTQYF	TGTGCCAGCGGTCCAGCGGGAGCCCCAGATACGCAGTATTTT
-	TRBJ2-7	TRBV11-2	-	CASSLVGSSYEQYF	TGTGCCAGCAGCTTAGTCGGCAGCTCCTACGAGCAGTACTTC
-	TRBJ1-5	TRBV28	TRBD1	CASSFWDRLDSNQPQHF	TGTGCCAGCAGTTTCTGGGACAGGCTAGATAGCAATCAGCCCCAGCATTTT
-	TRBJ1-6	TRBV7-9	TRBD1	CASSTLTGDSPLHF	TGTGCCAGCAGCACCCTTACAGGGGATTCACCCCTCCACTTT
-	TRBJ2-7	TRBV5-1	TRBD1	CASSLGGAVINEQYF	TGCGCCAGCAGCTTAGGGGGCGCGGTGATAAACGAGCAGTACTTC
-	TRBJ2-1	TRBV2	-	CASSERQGPYNEQFF	TGTGCCAGCAGTGAGCGCCAGGGACCCTACAATGAGCAGTTCTTC
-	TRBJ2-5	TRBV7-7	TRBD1	CASSGTGEDQETQYF	TGTGCTAGCAGCGGAACAGGGGAAGACCAAGAGACCCAGTACTTC
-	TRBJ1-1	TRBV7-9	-	CASSLDGAEAFF	TGTGCCAGCAGCTTAGATGGGGCTGAAGCTTTCTTT
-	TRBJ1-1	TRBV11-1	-	CASSADRLNTEAFF	TGTGCCAGCAGCGCAGACAGATTGAACACTGAAGCTTTCTTT
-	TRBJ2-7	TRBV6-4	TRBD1	CASRDRGSSSYEQYF	TGTGCCAGCAGGGACAGGGGATCGAGCTCCTACGAGCAGTACTTC
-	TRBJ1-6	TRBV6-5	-	CASSYGYNSPLHF	TGTGCCAGCAGTTACGGATATAATTCACCCCTCCACTTT
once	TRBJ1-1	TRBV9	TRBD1	CASSPPEQGANTEAFF	TGTGCCAGCAGCCCTCCCGAACAGGGGGCGAACACTGAAGCTTTCTTT